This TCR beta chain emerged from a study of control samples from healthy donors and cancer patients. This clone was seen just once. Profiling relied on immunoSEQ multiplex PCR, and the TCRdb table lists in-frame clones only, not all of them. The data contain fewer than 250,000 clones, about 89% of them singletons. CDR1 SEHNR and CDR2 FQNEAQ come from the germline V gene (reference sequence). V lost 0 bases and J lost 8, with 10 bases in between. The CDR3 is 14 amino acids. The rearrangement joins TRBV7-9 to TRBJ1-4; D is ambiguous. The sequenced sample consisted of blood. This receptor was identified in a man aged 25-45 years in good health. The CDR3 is CASSLAPDGEKLFF. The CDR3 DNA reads TGTGCCAGCAGCTTAGCTCCGGACGGGGAAAAACTGTTTTTT.